The rows below give T cell receptor beta chains drawn from one sample of a study of blood T cell repertoires in COVID-19. TCRdb's copy holds only in-frame clones and misses some; the assay was immunoSEQ multiplex PCR. Found here are 350,000 to 450,000 clones, around 91% of them singletons; the top ten hold approximately 1.2%. Sequencing was carried out using PBMCs or T cells enriched from blood (not recorded which). These receptors came from a man aged 30-40 years who had recovered from COVID-19. Each CDR3 is given with its conserved first and last residue. The order of the fields is V gene, J gene, clone size, D gene, CDR3 protein, CDR3 DNA. D genes are given only for firm matches. Size tells how often a clone was seen (once, few, many) or the class of an expanded clone, and some rows leave it out.

TRBV19,TRBJ2-3,once,-,CATTQGLGTDTQYF,TGTGCCACAACACAGGGTCTTGGCACAGATACGCAGTATTTT
TRBV12-5,TRBJ1-2,few,TRBD1,CASGSGQGKGGYTF,TGTGCTAGTGGTTCAGGACAGGGGAAGGGAGGCTACACCTTC
TRBV25-1,TRBJ2-7,many,-,CASSVEDGAYEQYF,TGTGCCAGCAGTGTGGAGGACGGAGCCTACGAGCAGTACTTC
TRBV7-6,TRBJ2-3,-,-,CASSQDRFRTDTQYF,TGTGCCAGCAGCCAAGACAGATTTCGCACAGATACGCAGTATTTT
TRBV30,TRBJ1-5,-,-,CAWRIQGNQPQHF,TGTGCCTGGAGGATACAGGGAAATCAGCCCCAGCATTTT
TRBV12-3/TRBV12-4,TRBJ2-7,-,-,CASSIRRGEQYF,TGCGCCAGCAGTATTAGGAGAGGGGAGCAGTACTTC
TRBV9,TRBJ1-1,-,-,CASSADMGPNTEAFF,TGTGCCAGCAGCGCCGATATGGGGCCGAACACTGAAGCTTTCTTT
TRBV27,TRBJ2-6,-,TRBD2,CASSLGTSDYSGANVLTF,TGTGCCAGCAGCCTCGGGACTAGCGATTACTCTGGGGCCAACGTCCTGACTTTC
TRBV5-4,TRBJ2-6,once,-,CASSPPTGANVLTF,TGTGCCAGCAGCCCCCCCACAGGGGCCAACGTCCTGACTTTC
TRBV11-2,TRBJ1-2,-,-,CASSSIGRAYGYTF,TGTGCCAGCAGCTCGATTGGGCGGGCCTATGGCTACACCTTC
TRBV19,TRBJ1-4,-,-,CASARAGEKLFF,TGTGCGTCGGCGAGGGCGGGTGAAAAACTGTTTTTT
TRBV18,TRBJ1-3,-,-,CASSPQRGTSGNTIYF,TGTGCCAGCTCACCACAGCGTGGAACTTCTGGAAACACCATATATTTT
TRBV5-1,TRBJ2-7,-,-,CASSPPPGHYEQYF,TGCGCCAGCAGCCCGCCGCCAGGTCACTACGAGCAGTACTTC
TRBV6-5,TRBJ1-5,-,TRBD1,CASSYPGQGGNQPQHF,TGTGCCAGCAGTTATCCTGGACAGGGCGGCAATCAGCCCCAGCATTTT
TRBV24-1,TRBJ2-5,-,TRBD2,CATSDFAGDNQETQYF,TGTGCCACCAGTGATTTTGCGGGGGATAATCAAGAGACCCAGTACTTC
TRBV27,TRBJ2-1,-,TRBD1,CASSFSWDRGLNEQFF,TGTGCCAGCAGTTTCAGTTGGGACAGGGGGCTCAATGAGCAGTTCTTC
TRBV6-2/TRBV6-3,TRBJ1-6,-,-,CASSAGYSPLHF,TGTGCCAGCAGTGCCGGTTATTCACCCCTCCACTTT
TRBV28,TRBJ2-1,-,TRBD2,CASSPPGSGSLNEQFF,TGTGCCAGCAGTCCCCCTGGTAGCGGGAGTCTCAATGAGCAGTTCTTC
TRBV2,TRBJ2-2,-,TRBD2,CASLRLAETGELFF,TGTGCCAGCCTCCGCCTAGCGGAGACCGGGGAGCTGTTTTTT
TRBV5-1,TRBJ2-1,-,-,CASSLGNRYNEQFF,TGCGCCAGCAGCTTGGGTAACAGGTACAATGAGCAGTTCTTC
TRBV5-6,TRBJ1-4,-,TRBD1,CASSLEPRQGNEKLFF,TGTGCCAGCAGCTTGGAGCCCCGACAGGGGAATGAAAAACTGTTTTTT
TRBV3-1/TRBV3-2,TRBJ1-6,-,-,CASSLGTDNSPLHF,TGTGCCAGCAGCCTGGGCACAGATAATTCACCCCTCCACTTT
TRBV28,TRBJ2-1,once,-,CASSLAPGSYNEQFF,TGTGCCAGCAGTTTAGCCCCGGGCTCCTACAATGAGCAGTTCTTC
TRBV7-3,TRBJ2-3,once,TRBD2,CASTPLAGLTDTQYF,TGTGCCAGCACCCCGCTAGCGGGACTCACAGATACGCAGTATTTT
TRBV5-6,TRBJ2-7,-,-,CASSSRYEQYF,TGTGCCAGCAGCTCCCGGTACGAGCAGTACTTC
TRBV23-1,TRBJ1-2,-,-,CASSQQREPYGYTF,TGCGCCAGCAGTCAACAAAGAGAGCCCTATGGCTACACCTTC
TRBV10-3,TRBJ2-7,-,TRBD2,CAISPDSGSSYEQYF,TGTGCCATCAGCCCTGATAGCGGGAGCTCCTACGAGCAGTACTTC
TRBV7-7,TRBJ2-1,-,-,CASSLNPGNEQFF,TGTGCCAGCAGCTTAAACCCGGGGAATGAGCAGTTCTTC
TRBV19,TRBJ2-1,-,TRBD2,CASSIFPSGNYNEQFF,TGTGCCAGTAGTATATTCCCTAGCGGGAACTACAATGAGCAGTTCTTC
TRBV14,TRBJ1-1,-,-,CASSQERGPVTEAFF,TGTGCCAGCAGCCAAGAACGAGGGCCCGTCACTGAAGCTTTCTTT
TRBV24-1,TRBJ2-1,-,TRBD1,CATSDFTGTGAGEQFF,TGTGCCACCAGTGATTTTACCGGGACAGGGGCCGGTGAGCAGTTCTTC
TRBV12-5,TRBJ1-3,-,-,CASATPSGDTIYF,TGTGCTAGTGCCACCCCCTCGGGGGACACCATATATTTT